This TCR beta chain stems from a study of CXCR3-negative and CXCR3-positive naive CD8 T cells. Germline V lookup: CDR1 SGHAT, CDR2 FQNNGV. This CDR3 is 20 amino acids long. The TRB libraries of cDNA were built by UMI-labeled 5' RACE. No DNA is given; TCRdb re-called the 5' RACE reads and lists each CDR3 protein once. The table for this sample gives roughly 89,000 distinct CDR3 sequences. Source material: naive CXCR3- CD8+ T cells from blood. Indicated subset: CD45RO-CCR7+CD27+CD95- naive CD8+ T cells lacking CXCR3 (TNR3-). The chain carries TRBV11-2 and TRBJ2-6; with no DNA, the TCRdb D assignment of TRBD1 cannot be verified. This TCR was recovered from a human donor in good health. Some clones in this sample may be carry-over from other donors' samples. CDR3 sequence: CASSFDTWALGVTGANVLTF.